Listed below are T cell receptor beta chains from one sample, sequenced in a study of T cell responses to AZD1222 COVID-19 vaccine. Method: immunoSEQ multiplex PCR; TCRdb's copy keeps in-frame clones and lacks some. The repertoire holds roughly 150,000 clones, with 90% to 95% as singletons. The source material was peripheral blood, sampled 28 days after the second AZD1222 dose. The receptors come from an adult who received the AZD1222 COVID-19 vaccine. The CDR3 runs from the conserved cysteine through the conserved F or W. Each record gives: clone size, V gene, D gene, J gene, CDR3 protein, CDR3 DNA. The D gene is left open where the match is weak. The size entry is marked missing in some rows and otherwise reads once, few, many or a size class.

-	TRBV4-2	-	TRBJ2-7	CASSQDEDSSSYEQYF	TGTGCCAGCAGCCAAGATGAGGACTCGAGCTCCTACGAGCAGTACTTC
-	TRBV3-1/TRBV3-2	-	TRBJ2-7	CASSQDRHSYEQYF	TGTGCCAGCAGCCAAGACAGACACTCCTACGAGCAGTACTTC
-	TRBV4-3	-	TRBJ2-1	CASSQDGAGEQFF	TGCGCCAGCAGCCAGGATGGGGCTGGAGAGCAGTTCTTC
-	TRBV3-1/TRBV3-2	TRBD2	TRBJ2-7	CASSQPPVGGSSYEQYF	TGTGCCAGCAGCCAACCTCCGGTGGGGGGGAGCTCCTACGAGCAGTACTTC
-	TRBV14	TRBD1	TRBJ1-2	CASSQDYRGLNGYTF	TGTGCCAGCAGCCAAGATTACAGGGGGCTAAATGGCTACACCTTC
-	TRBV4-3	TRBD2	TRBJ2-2	CASSQVGGGGTGELFF	TGCGCCAGCAGCCAAGTGGGCGGGGGTGGCACCGGGGAGCTGTTTTTT
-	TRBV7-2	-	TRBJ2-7	CASSLGTTYEQYF	TGTGCCAGCAGCTTAGGCACCACCTACGAGCAGTACTTC
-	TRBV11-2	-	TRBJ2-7	CASRAHSYEQYF	TGTGCCAGCAGAGCCCACTCTTACGAGCAGTACTTC
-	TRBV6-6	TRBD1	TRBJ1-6	CASSYSQGPNSPLHF	TGTGCCAGCAGTTACTCACAGGGGCCAAATTCACCCCTCCACTTT
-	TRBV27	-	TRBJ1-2	CASSFERAGDYGYTF	TGTGCCAGCAGTTTCGAGAGGGCGGGGGACTATGGCTACACCTTC
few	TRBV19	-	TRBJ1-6	CASSIDGDRSSYNSPLHF	TGTGCCAGTAGTATAGATGGAGACAGGAGCTCCTATAATTCACCCCTCCACTTT
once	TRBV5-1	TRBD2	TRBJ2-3	CASSWGLAVSTDTQYF	TGCGCCAGCAGCTGGGGACTAGCGGTTTCCACAGATACGCAGTATTTT
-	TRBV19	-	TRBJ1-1	CASSNRATEAFF	TGTGCCAGTAGTAACAGGGCCACTGAAGCTTTCTTT
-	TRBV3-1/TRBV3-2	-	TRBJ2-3	CASSQDWTDTQYF	TGTGCCAGCAGCCAAGATTGGACAGATACGCAGTATTTT
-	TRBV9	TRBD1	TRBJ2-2	CASSVEPGQGGTGELFF	TGTGCCAGCAGCGTAGAACCGGGACAGGGTGGCACCGGGGAGCTGTTTTTT
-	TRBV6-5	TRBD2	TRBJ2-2	CASSYLGGDTGELFF	TGTGCCAGCAGTTACCTGGGGGGGGACACCGGGGAGCTGTTTTTT
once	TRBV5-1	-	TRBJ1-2	CASSSGQLIYGYTF	TGCGCCAGCAGCTCCGGACAGCTTATCTATGGCTACACCTTC
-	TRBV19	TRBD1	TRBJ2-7	CASSTTGTGVYEQYF	TGTGCCAGTAGTACCACCGGGACAGGGGTTTACGAGCAGTACTTC
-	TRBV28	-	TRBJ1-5	CATLSGNQPQHF	TGTGCCACCCTCAGTGGCAATCAGCCCCAGCATTTT
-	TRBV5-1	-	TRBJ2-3	CASSLASSTDTQYF	TGCGCCAGCAGCTTGGCCTCGAGCACAGATACGCAGTATTTT
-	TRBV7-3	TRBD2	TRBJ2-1	CASSSTSGVWQFF	TGTGCCAGCAGCTCGACTAGCGGGGTCTGGCAGTTCTTC
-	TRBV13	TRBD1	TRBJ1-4	CASSRRQGVNEKLFF	TGTGCCAGCAGCAGAAGACAGGGGGTAAATGAAAAACTGTTTTTT
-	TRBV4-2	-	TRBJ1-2	CASSQERGGSGYTF	TGTGCCAGCAGCCAAGAGCGGGGGGGGTCCGGCTACACCTTC
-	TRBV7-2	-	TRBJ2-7	CASSLTGLPYEQYF	TGTGCCAGCAGCCTTACCGGGCTCCCCTACGAGCAGTACTTC
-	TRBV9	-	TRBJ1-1	CASSGGFQGTEAFF	TGTGCCAGCAGCGGGGGATTTCAAGGGACTGAAGCTTTCTTT